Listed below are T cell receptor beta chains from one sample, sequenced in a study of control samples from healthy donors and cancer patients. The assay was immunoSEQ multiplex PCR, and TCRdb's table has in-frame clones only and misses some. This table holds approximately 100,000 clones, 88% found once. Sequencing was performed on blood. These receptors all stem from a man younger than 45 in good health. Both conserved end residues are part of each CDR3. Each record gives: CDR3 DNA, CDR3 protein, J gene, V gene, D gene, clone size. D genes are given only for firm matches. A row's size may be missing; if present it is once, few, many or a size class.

TGCAGTGCTGGGGCCTGGGAGGGCTACGAGCAGTACTTC | CSAGAWEGYEQYF | TRBJ2-7 | TRBV29-1 | TRBD2 | .
TGCGCCAGCAGCTTGAAATCTGGTGGGAGTAGGGGAGAGACCCAGTACTTC | CASSLKSGGSRGETQYF | TRBJ2-5 | TRBV5-1 | . | .
TGCGCCAGCAGTCATTCCCACGAGCAGTACTTC | CASSHSHEQYF | TRBJ2-7 | TRBV23-1 | . | .
TGTGCCAGCAGTTTAACTAGCGGAGGGGCCGGATCCTACGAGCAGTACTTC | CASSLTSGGAGSYEQYF | TRBJ2-7 | TRBV27 | TRBD2 | .
TGTGCCAGCAGACGGGACAGAAATCAGCCCCAGCATTTT | CASRRDRNQPQHF | TRBJ1-5 | TRBV12-3/TRBV12-4 | TRBD1 | .
TGTGCCAGCAGGGGGGTGGCGGGCTACACCTTC | CASRGVAGYTF | TRBJ1-2 | TRBV12-3/TRBV12-4 | . | once
TGTGCCAGCAGCTCCAGACGCGGTCAGACAACTAACTATGGCTACACCTTC | CASSSRRGQTTNYGYTF | TRBJ1-2 | TRBV7-8 | . | once
TGTGCCAGCAGCTCAACACAGGGCTCTGGAAACACCATATATTTT | CASSSTQGSGNTIYF | TRBJ1-3 | TRBV11-2 | . | .
TGCGCCAGCAGCTTGTCGCCCTCCTATAACGGGGATACGCAGTATTTT | CASSLSPSYNGDTQYF | TRBJ2-3 | TRBV5-1 | . | .
TGTGCCAGCAGCCGAAAATCGACCTACAATGAGCAGTTCTTC | CASSRKSTYNEQFF | TRBJ2-1 | TRBV6-5 | . | .
TGTGCCAGCAGCCCCCGTTACGGTATCTATGGCTACACCTTC | CASSPRYGIYGYTF | TRBJ1-2 | TRBV7-3 | . | once
TGTGCCAGCAGCCTGAGCGGGAGCGAAACCTACGAGCAGTACTTC | CASSLSGSETYEQYF | TRBJ2-7 | TRBV11-3 | TRBD2 | .
TGTGCCAGCAGTTTGACAGGGGTAGTCACTGAAGCTTTCTTT | CASSLTGVVTEAFF | TRBJ1-1 | TRBV27 | TRBD1 | .
TGCGCCAGCAGCTCGACTAGCACCACAGATACGCAGTATTTT | CASSSTSTTDTQYF | TRBJ2-3 | TRBV5-1 | TRBD2 | .
TGTGCCAGCAGCCTAGTAGTCAGAGTAACTAACTATGGCTACACCTTC | CASSLVVRVTNYGYTF | TRBJ1-2 | TRBV7-2 | . | .
TGTGCCAGCAGCCCCAGACAGGGGAGGTACGAGCAGTACTTC | CASSPRQGRYEQYF | TRBJ2-7 | TRBV9 | TRBD1 | .
TGCGCCAGCAGCTTGGACAACAGTCGCACAGATACGCAGTATTTT | CASSLDNSRTDTQYF | TRBJ2-3 | TRBV5-1 | . | .
TGTGCCAGCAGCGTTTCTGTACAGCCGTCGCCCCTCCACTTT | CASSVSVQPSPLHF | TRBJ1-6 | TRBV9 | . | .
TGTGCCAGCAGCTTAGTAGCAGGGGGCAGCGAGCAGTACTTC | CASSLVAGGSEQYF | TRBJ2-7 | TRBV7-9 | TRBD1 | .
TGTGCCAGCAAGTGGGACTTCCAAGAGACCCAGTACTTC | CASKWDFQETQYF | TRBJ2-5 | TRBV2 | . | .
TGTGCCTCCCACTCCGATCAGACTGAAAAACTGTTTTTT | CASHSDQTEKLFF | TRBJ1-4 | TRBV30 | . | .
TGTGCCAGCAGGAGACAGGGGGAAGAGACCCAGTACTTC | CASRRQGEETQYF | TRBJ2-5 | TRBV12-3/TRBV12-4 | TRBD1 | .
TGCGCCAGCAGCCTGGGGGCTAGCGGGGACCCATACGAGCAGTACTTC | CASSLGASGDPYEQYF | TRBJ2-7 | TRBV5-1 | TRBD2 | .
TGTGCCAGCAGCCCGTCCACTAGCGGGAGTGTCACGCAGTATTTT | CASSPSTSGSVTQYF | TRBJ2-3 | TRBV7-2 | TRBD2 | .
TGTGCCACCAAAGACAGGCATAGCAATCAGCCCCAGCATTTT | CATKDRHSNQPQHF | TRBJ1-5 | TRBV24-1 | . | .
TGTGCCAGCAGCTTAGCAAGAGCGACAGGCTCTTCCTACGAGCAGTACTTC | CASSLARATGSSYEQYF | TRBJ2-7 | TRBV7-9 | . | few
TGTGCCAGCAGCTTCCGACTAGCGGACCTTCGCTACGAGCAGTACTTC | CASSFRLADLRYEQYF | TRBJ2-7 | TRBV13 | TRBD2 | .
TGTGCCAGCAGTTTTGGGACAGGGTCCTCAGATACGCAGTATTTT | CASSFGTGSSDTQYF | TRBJ2-3 | TRBV28 | TRBD1 | .
TGTGCCAGTAGTATGGGACTAGCCCGGAGTTTTGAGCAGTTCTTC | CASSMGLARSFEQFF | TRBJ2-1 | TRBV19 | TRBD2 | .
TGCGCCAGCAGCCAAGTAGTTGGGGGATCTGGCTACACCTTC | CASSQVVGGSGYTF | TRBJ1-2 | TRBV4-1 | . | .
TGTGCCAGCAGCCAAGACTCAGGCTATAACGAGCAGTACTTC | CASSQDSGYNEQYF | TRBJ2-7 | TRBV14 | . | once
TGTGCCAGCAGTACCGGGGGCATGCAGGGAGAGCAGTACTTC | CASSTGGMQGEQYF | TRBJ2-7 | TRBV2 | . | many
TGCAGCGCCGTTAAAGCGGAAGAGACCCAGTACTTC | CSAVKAEETQYF | TRBJ2-5 | TRBV29-1 | . | .
TGTGCCAGCAGCCCACGGACCCGATACGAGCAGTACTTC | CASSPRTRYEQYF | TRBJ2-7 | TRBV11-3 | . | .
TGTGCCAGCAGTTACTCCGGGACTAGTCAGTTCTTC | CASSYSGTSQFF | TRBJ2-1 | TRBV2 | TRBD2 | .
TGTGCCAGCAGCGTCAGCGGGATCTCCTACAATGAGCAGTTCTTC | CASSVSGISYNEQFF | TRBJ2-1 | TRBV9 | TRBD2 | .